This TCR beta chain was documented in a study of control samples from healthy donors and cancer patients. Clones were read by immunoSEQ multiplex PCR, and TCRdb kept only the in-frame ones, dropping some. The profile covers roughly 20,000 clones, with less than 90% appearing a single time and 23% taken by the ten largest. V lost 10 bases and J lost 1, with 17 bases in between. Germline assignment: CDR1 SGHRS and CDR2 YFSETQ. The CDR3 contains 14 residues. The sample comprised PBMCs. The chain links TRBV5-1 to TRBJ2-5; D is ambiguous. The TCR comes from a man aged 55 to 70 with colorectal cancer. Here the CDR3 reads CASRRVIGQETQYF. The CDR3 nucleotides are TGCGCCTCTCGCCGGGTGATAGGCCAAGAGACCCAGTACTTC.